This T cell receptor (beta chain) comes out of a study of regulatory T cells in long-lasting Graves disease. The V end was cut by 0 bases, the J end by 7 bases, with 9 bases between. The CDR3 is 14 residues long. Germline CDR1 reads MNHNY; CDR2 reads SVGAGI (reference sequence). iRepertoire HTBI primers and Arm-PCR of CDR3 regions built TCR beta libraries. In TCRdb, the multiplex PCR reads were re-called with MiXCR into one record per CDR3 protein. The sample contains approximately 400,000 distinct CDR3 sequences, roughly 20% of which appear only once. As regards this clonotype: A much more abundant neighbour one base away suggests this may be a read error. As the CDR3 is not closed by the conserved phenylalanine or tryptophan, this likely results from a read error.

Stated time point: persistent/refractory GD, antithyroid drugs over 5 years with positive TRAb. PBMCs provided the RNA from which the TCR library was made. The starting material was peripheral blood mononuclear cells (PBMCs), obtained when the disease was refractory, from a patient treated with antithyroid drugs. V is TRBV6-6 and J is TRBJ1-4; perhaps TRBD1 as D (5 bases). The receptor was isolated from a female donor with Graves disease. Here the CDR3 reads CASSYSMGTEKLFS. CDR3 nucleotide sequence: TGTGCCAGCAGTTACTCGATGGGGACTGAAAAACTGTTTTCT.